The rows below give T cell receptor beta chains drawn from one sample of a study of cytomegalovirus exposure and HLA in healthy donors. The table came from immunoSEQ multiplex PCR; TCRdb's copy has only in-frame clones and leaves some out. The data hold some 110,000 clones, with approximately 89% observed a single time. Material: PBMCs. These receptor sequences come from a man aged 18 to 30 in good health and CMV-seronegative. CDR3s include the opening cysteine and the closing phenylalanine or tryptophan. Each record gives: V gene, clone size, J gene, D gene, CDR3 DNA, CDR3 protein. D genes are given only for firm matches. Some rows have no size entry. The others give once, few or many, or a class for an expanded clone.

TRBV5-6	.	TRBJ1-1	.	TGTGCCAGCAGCTTGCCAGGGTTTGAAGCTTTCTTT	CASSLPGFEAFF
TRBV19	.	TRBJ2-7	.	TGTGCCAGTAGTGGGTCCCAGGCTATCGAGCAGTACTTC	CASSGSQAIEQYF
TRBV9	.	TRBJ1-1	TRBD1	TGTGCCAGCAGCATCCGGGACAGGGGCACTGAAGCTTTCTTT	CASSIRDRGTEAFF
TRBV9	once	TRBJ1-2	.	TGTGCCAGCAGCCCCCTCGCCACCGCGAGAACCTATGGCTACACCTTC	CASSPLATARTYGYTF
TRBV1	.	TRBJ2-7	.	TGCACCAGCAGCCCTATGGGACTAGCGGGGGGGGACTCCTACGAGCAGTACTTC	CTSSPMGLAGGDSYEQYF
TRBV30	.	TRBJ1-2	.	TGTGCCTGGAGTATACCCCCGGTAGTAGCGGACTCGGACACCTTC	CAWSIPPVVADSDTF
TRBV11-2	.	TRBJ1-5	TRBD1	TGTGCCAGCAGCTTAGAGTCCCGACAGGGGGCTAATCAGCCCCAGCATTTT	CASSLESRQGANQPQHF
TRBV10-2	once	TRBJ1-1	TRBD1	TGCGCCAGCAATGATATCGGGACAGGGAACACTGAAGCTTTCTTT	CASNDIGTGNTEAFF
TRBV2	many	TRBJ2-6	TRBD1	TGTGCCAGGCAGGGGGCTGCTGGGGCCAACGTCCTGACTTTC	CARQGAAGANVLTF
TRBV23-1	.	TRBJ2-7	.	TGCGCCAGCAGTCAATCGGGCGGGGAGTACCCTTACGAGCAGTACTTC	CASSQSGGEYPYEQYF
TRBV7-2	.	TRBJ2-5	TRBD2	TGTGCCAGCAGCTTAGATGGACTAGCGAAAGAGACCCAGTACTTC	CASSLDGLAKETQYF
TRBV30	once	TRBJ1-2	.	TGTGCCTGGAGTGCTATGCGCGGGGACTCTGGATATGGCTACACCTTC	CAWSAMRGDSGYGYTF
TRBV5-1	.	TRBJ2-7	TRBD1	TGCGCCAGCAGCTTAGGACAGGGGATGGACGAGCAGTACTTC	CASSLGQGMDEQYF
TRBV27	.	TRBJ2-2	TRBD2	TGTGCCAGCAGTACCCGCCTAGCGGGAGGGCTTACCGGGGAGCTGTTTTTT	CASSTRLAGGLTGELFF
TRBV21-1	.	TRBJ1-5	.	TGTGCCAGCAGCAAGGACACAGACGATGGCAATCAGCCCCAGCATTTT	CASSKDTDDGNQPQHF
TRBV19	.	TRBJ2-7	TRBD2	TGTGCCAGTAGTAGAGAGCGGGAGCCTAGTTACGAGCAGTACTTC	CASSREREPSYEQYF
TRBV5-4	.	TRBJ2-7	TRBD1	TGTGCCAGCAGCTTGGGACAGGGGGCATTCTACGAGCAGTACTTC	CASSLGQGAFYEQYF
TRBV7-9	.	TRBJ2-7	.	TGTGCCAGCAGCTTAGGCAGGGGAGCTACCTACGAGCAGTACTTC	CASSLGRGATYEQYF
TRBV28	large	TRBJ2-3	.	TGTGCCAGCAACACGGGACATACATTCACAGATACGCAGTATTTT	CASNTGHTFTDTQYF
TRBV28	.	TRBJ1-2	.	TGTGCCAGCCTAACAGGACAAAACTATGGCTACACCTTC	CASLTGQNYGYTF
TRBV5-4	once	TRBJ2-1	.	TGTGCCAGCAGCTTGCCTATAGGGGTCAATGAGCAGTTCTTC	CASSLPIGVNEQFF
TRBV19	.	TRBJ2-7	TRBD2	TGTGCCAGTAGTATAATATTGACTAGCGGGATAACCTACGAGCAGTACTTC	CASSIILTSGITYEQYF
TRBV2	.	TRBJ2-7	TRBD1	TGTGCCAGCTCTTTTGGAGGCTATACAGGGGGCTCGGGATACGAGCAGTACTTC	CASSFGGYTGGSGYEQYF
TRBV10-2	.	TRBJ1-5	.	TGCGCCAGCAGTCAGGGGCACAATCAGCCCCAGCATTTT	CASSQGHNQPQHF
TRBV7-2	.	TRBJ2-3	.	TGTGCCAGCAGCTCAACCACCGGGACTAGCACAGATACGCAGTATTTT	CASSSTTGTSTDTQYF
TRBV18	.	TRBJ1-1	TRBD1	TGTGCCAGCTCTTACCAGGGACAGGGGAACACTGAAGCTTTCTTT	CASSYQGQGNTEAFF
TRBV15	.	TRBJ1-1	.	TGTGCCACCAGCAGAGTCGGCAGGAGGGGCACTGAAGCTTTCTTT	CATSRVGRRGTEAFF
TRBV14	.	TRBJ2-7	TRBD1	TGTGCCAGCAGCCAAGGAAGGACAGGGATCTACGAGCAGTACTTC	CASSQGRTGIYEQYF
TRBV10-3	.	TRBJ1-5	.	TGTGCCATCAGTGAGGGACGGGATAGCAATCAGCCCCAGCATTTT	CAISEGRDSNQPQHF
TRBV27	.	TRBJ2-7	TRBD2	TGTGCCAGCAGTGCATCTAGCGGGAGGGCCGAGGAGCAGTACTTC	CASSASSGRAEEQYF
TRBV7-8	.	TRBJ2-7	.	TGTGCCAGCAGCTCAGGAGACAGCACCTACGAGCAGTACTTC	CASSSGDSTYEQYF
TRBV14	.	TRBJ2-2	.	TGTGCCAGCAGCCCACAGGCCACCGGGGAGCTGTTTTTT	CASSPQATGELFF
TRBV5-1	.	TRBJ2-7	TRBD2	TGCGCCAGCAGTGATGGTAGCGGGATCGACGAGCAGTACTTC	CASSDGSGIDEQYF
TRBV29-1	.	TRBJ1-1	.	TGCAGCGTTGAGGGTACAGTTACTGAAGCTTTCTTT	CSVEGTVTEAFF
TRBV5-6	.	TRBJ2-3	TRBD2	TGTGCCAGCAGCTTGGCCTTCTCTAGCGGGGCAGGAGATACGCAGTATTTT	CASSLAFSSGAGDTQYF
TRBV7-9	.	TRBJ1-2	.	TGTGCCAGCAGCTTAGCCCAGGGAAGAGAATATGGCTACACCTTC	CASSLAQGREYGYTF
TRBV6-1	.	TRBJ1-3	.	TGTGCCAGCAGTGAGGGGGGAACTGGAAACACCATATATTTT	CASSEGGTGNTIYF
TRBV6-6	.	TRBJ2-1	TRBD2	TGTGCCAGCCGGCCGGGACTAGGTGAGCAGTTCTTC	CASRPGLGEQFF
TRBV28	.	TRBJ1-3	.	TGTGCCAGCAGACGCTCGGGAAACTCTGGAAACACCATATATTTT	CASRRSGNSGNTIYF
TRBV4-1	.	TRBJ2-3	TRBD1	TGCGCCAGCAGCCAAGATTCGTGGGACAGGGGCTTGGCAGATACGCAGTATTTT	CASSQDSWDRGLADTQYF
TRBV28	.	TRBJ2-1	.	TGTGCCAGCAGTTCAGGGTCCTACAATGAGCAGTTCTTC	CASSSGSYNEQFF
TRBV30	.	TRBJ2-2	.	TGTGCCTGGAGCCCGACAACCGGGGAGCTGTTTTTT	CAWSPTTGELFF
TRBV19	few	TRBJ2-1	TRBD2	TGTGCCAGTAGCCTGACTAGCGGGGGGGCCGGGCAGTTCTTC	CASSLTSGGAGQFF
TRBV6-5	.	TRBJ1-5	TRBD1	TGTGCCAGCAGCCGTGACAGGGGACTAAATCAGCCCCAGCATTTT	CASSRDRGLNQPQHF
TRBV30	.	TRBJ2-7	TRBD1	TGTGCCTACGGACAGGGGATCTCCTACGAGCAGTACTTC	CAYGQGISYEQYF
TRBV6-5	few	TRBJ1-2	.	TGTGCCAGCAGTTACTCACCCCCCGACAGCGGCTACACCTTC	CASSYSPPDSGYTF
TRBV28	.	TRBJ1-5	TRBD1	TGTGCCAGCAGTTTCTGGCCACAGGGGGCTTTTCAGCCCCAGCATTTT	CASSFWPQGAFQPQHF
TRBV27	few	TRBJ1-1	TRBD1	TGTGCCAGCAGTTTGACAGGGGATAACACTGAAGCTTTCTTT	CASSLTGDNTEAFF
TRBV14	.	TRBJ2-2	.	TGTGCCAGCAGCCTGATTGTAGACACCGGGGAGCTGTTTTTT	CASSLIVDTGELFF
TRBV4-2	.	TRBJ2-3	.	TGTGCCAGCAGCCAAGCTTCGGTTACAGATACGCAGTATTTT	CASSQASVTDTQYF
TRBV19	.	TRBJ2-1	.	TGTGCCAGTAGTATAGTCGGAGGCGATGAGCAGTTCTTC	CASSIVGGDEQFF
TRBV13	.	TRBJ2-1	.	TGTGCCAGCAGCCCGGTTTTTGGGAGTTCCAATGAGCAGTTCTTC	CASSPVFGSSNEQFF
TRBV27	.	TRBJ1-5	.	TGTGCCAGCAGTGATGGACAGAGCAATCAGCCCCAGCATTTT	CASSDGQSNQPQHF
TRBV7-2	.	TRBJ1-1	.	TGTGCCAGCAGCTTAATAGGGGTTTCCCTCCGTGAAGCTTTCTTT	CASSLIGVSLREAFF
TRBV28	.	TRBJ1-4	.	TGTGCCAGTGGTGGGGGGGTGAACTCGGGAAGTAATGAAAAACTGTTTTTT	CASGGGVNSGSNEKLFF
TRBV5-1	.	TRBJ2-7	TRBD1	TGCGCCAGCAGCTTGGATGAACAGGGGCGAAATGAGCAGTACTTC	CASSLDEQGRNEQYF